The 21 T cell receptor beta chains presented below share a single source sample, sequenced in a study of T cells in Graves' hyperthyroidism and ophthalmopathy. Researchers amplified the TCR beta CDR3 regions from RNA transcripts. Primed by the HTBI set, a first-round RT-PCR was run on the TCR CDR3. TCRdb independently ran MiXCR on the multiplex PCR reads; one entry per CDR3 protein. The sample has around 620,000 distinct CDR3 sequences; under 20% are singletons. Sequenced material: blood. All receptors come from a woman aged 25 to 45 with Graves' hyperthyroidism.

The chain recombines TRBV5-6 with TRBJ1-2, with a tentative D call TRBD1 (6 bases). Per germline, CDR1 SGHDT and CDR2 YYEEEE. The CDR3 covers 13 residues. Trimming shortened V by 1 base and J by 7 bases, and 11 bases separated the two germline ends. The DNA for the CDR3 is TGTGCCAGCAGCTTGCGGGGGGCTGGTGGCTACACCTTC. Protein sequence: CASSLRGAGGYTF. Filled out from reference TRBV5-6 and TRBJ1-2, the complete variable domain reads DAGVTQSPTHLIKTRGQQVTLRCSPKSGHDTVSWYQQALGQGPQFIFQYYEEEERQRGNFPDRFSGHQFPNYSSELNVNALLLGDSALYLCASSLRGAGGYTFGSGTRLTVV.

In its sample, this clonotype was seen a few times. The J gene is TRBJ2-7, the V gene TRBV12-3 or TRBV12-4; no clear D. V gave up 0 bases and J gave up 8 bases, with 11 bases separating them. This CDR3 has 13 residues. In nucleotides, the CDR3 is TGTGCCAGCAGTTTAGCGGCCTCCGGGCAGCAGTACTTC. It yields the protein CASSLAASGQQYF.

This clonotype has ten or more counts. This rearrangement joins TRBV28 to TRBJ2-5; D gene unclear. V was shortened by 7 bases and J by 7 bases, with 16 bases between the two germline ends. Germline CDR1 is MDHEN and CDR2 is SYDVKM. The CDR3 loop spans 13 amino acids. CDR3 coding DNA: TGTGCCAGCACCTCAGCCCCCCCGAGGACCCAGTACTTC. It is translated as CASTSAPPRTQYF.

V and J are TRBV4-1 and TRBJ2-3; D uncertain. This CDR3 is built from 12 residues. Germline CDR1 MGHRA, CDR2 YSYEKL. V was shortened by 1 base and J by 6 bases, with 5 bases between the two germline ends. The CDR3 here is CASSQVEDTQYF. Written as DNA, the CDR3 is TGCGCCAGCAGCCAAGTTGAGGATACGCAGTATTTT.

This clonotype was detected many times. The rearrangement joins TRBV11-2 to TRBJ2-2, with D maybe TRBD1 (6 bases). CDR1 is SGHAT and CDR2 is FQNNGV in the germline V gene. The V end was cut by 4 bases, the J end by 0 bases, with 9 bases between. The CDR3 has 15 amino acids. The CDR3 nucleotides are TGTGCCAGCAGCTCACACAGGGCGAACACCGGGGAGCTGTTTTTT. It is translated as CASSSHRANTGELFF. Together with reference TRBV11-2 and TRBJ2-2, the CDR3 gives the full variable domain: EAGVAQSPRYKIIEKRQSVAFWCNPISGHATLYWYQQILGQGPKLLIQFQNNGVVDDSQLPKDRFSAERLKGVDSTLKIQPAKLEDSAVYLCASSSHRANTGELFFGEGSRLTVL.

The chain couples TRBV20-1 to TRBJ1-5; D gene unclear. Germline lookup yields CDR1 DFQATT and CDR2 SNEGSKA (reference sequence). V shed 2 bases and J shed 7 bases, with 12 bases lying between them. The CDR3 spans 13 residues. In nucleotides, the CDR3 is TGCAGTGCTAGATTACAAGGAAACCAGCCCCAGCATTTT. Its translation is CSARLQGNQPQHF.

The rearrangement links TRBV4-1 to TRBJ1-2; D is undetermined. Germline-derived CDR1 and CDR2 are MGHRA and YSYEKL. Trimming removed 4 bases from V and 2 bases from J, with 11 bases in between. The CDR3 contains 14 residues. This chain's CDR3 is CASSPVGENYGYTF. CDR3 nucleotide sequence: TGCGCCAGCAGCCCTGTCGGGGAGAACTATGGCTACACCTTC.

Comment on this clonotype: At one boundary the junction diverges from the germline segment, which might be a read error. V gene TRBV15 combines with J gene TRBJ2-2; tentatively, D is TRBD1 (6 bases). CDR1 and CDR2 from the germline V gene are LNHNV and YYDKDF (reference sequence). This CDR3 has 17 amino acids. The CDR3 coding sequence is TGTGCCACCAGCGAGCCGGACAGCAAAGGGGTGGCCGGTGAGCTGTTTTTT. It encodes CATSEPDSKGVAGELFF.

This clonotype was seen at least ten times. The gene calls are TRBV12-5 and TRBJ2-7, with a possible D match to TRBD2 (5 bases). V lost 5 bases to trimming and J lost 2 bases, with 13 bases between them. Germline V gene data show CDR1 as LGHNT and CDR2 as FRNRAP. There are 14 residues in the CDR3. DNA of the CDR3: TGTGCTAGTGGTGTCCCGACGAGGGCCTACGAGCAGTACTTC. Encoded protein: CASGVPTRAYEQYF.

The rearrangement links TRBV24-1 to TRBJ2-5; tentatively, D is TRBD1 (5 bases). V lost 0 bases to trimming and J lost 3 bases, with 13 bases between them. The CDR3 has 16 amino acids. Per the germline V gene, CDR1 is KGHDR and CDR2 is SFDVKD. The CDR3 spells CATSDLRGNGEETQYF. CDR3 sequence (DNA): TGTGCCACCAGTGATTTGAGGGGTAATGGAGAAGAGACCCAGTACTTC.

This clonotype has a count of ten or more. This chain's CDR3 is CASSVQGGNTQYF. DNA of the CDR3: TGTGCCAGCAGCGTACAGGGAGGTAATACGCAGTATTTT. The V gene is TRBV7-3, the J gene TRBJ2-3; D may match TRBD1 or TRBD2 (6 bases each). The CDR3 runs 13 residues. V lost 5 bases to trimming and J lost 7 bases, with 13 bases between them. Looked up from germline, CDR1 is SGHTA and CDR2 is FQGTGA.

This clonotype came up many times. The chain recombines TRBV28 with TRBJ2-7, with D unresolved. Germline V gene sequence: CDR1 MDHEN, CDR2 SYDVKM. The CDR3 contains 11 residues. V dropped 9 bases and J dropped 1 base, with 7 bases sitting between them. CDR3 sequence (DNA): TGTGCCAGTGGGGTTTCCTACGAGCAGTACTTC. As protein: CASGVSYEQYF.

The chain is built from TRBV13 and TRBJ2-2; TRBD1 is a possible D gene (5 bases). The V gene's germline CDR1 is PRHDT and CDR2 FYEKMQ (reference sequence). V was clipped by 4 bases and J by 3 bases, with 15 bases between them. The CDR3 is 16 residues long. The CDR3 DNA is TGTGCCAGCAGCTCATACCCAGACAGCTACACCGGGGAGCTGTTTTTT. Translated, it gives CASSSYPDSYTGELFF.

This chain connects TRBV9 to TRBJ2-1; 8 bases are a match to TRBD2. Per the germline V gene, CDR1 is SGDLS and CDR2 is YYNGEE. V shed 1 base, J shed 8 bases, and the junction held 11 bases outside the gene matches. This CDR3 spans 16 amino acids. In DNA form, the CDR3 reads TGTGCCAGCAGCGTATTACCTAGCGGGCCCTTGGATGAGCAGTTCTTC. This codes for CASSVLPSGPLDEQFF.

This clonotype was recorded many times. The CDR3 bases are TGTGCCAGCAGGGGACTAGCGGGAGGCCGGCGGAATGAGCAGTTCTTC. Translating gives CASRGLAGGRRNEQFF. The chain has TRBV2 and TRBJ2-1, with 15 bases identical to TRBD2. CDR1 SNHLY and CDR2 FYNNEI come from the germline V gene. V lost 6 bases and J lost 7; bases outside the gene matches: 7. This CDR3 region has 16 residues.

This clonotype has at least ten counts. The rearrangement joins TRBV28 to TRBJ2-5; 8 nucleotides align to TRBD1. The CDR3 consists of 15 residues. CDR1 is MDHEN and CDR2 is SYDVKM in the germline V gene. V dropped 5 bases and J dropped 0; count of bases not matched to a gene: 5. CDR3 coding DNA: TGTGCCAGCAGTCCGACAGGGGTCAACCAAGAGACCCAGTACTTC. Translating gives CASSPTGVNQETQYF.

This clonotype was seen repeatedly, ten times or more. This chain joins TRBV18 and TRBJ2-7, with unresolved D. Trimming stripped 4 bases from V and 3 bases from J, with 16 bases between. There are 15 residues in the CDR3. The germline V gene encodes CDR1 KGHSH and CDR2 LQKENI. The CDR3 DNA reads as TGTGCCAGCTCACTACCCCTTAAGGCCAACTACGAGCAGTACTTC. Translated: CASSLPLKANYEQYF.

This clonotype was detected many times. V and J are TRBV5-8 and TRBJ2-7, with 7 positions matching TRBD1. The germline CDR1 and CDR2 sequences are SGHTS and YDEGEE. V lost 4 bases and J lost 0; bases outside the gene matches: 7. The CDR3 is 15 amino acids. The CDR3 DNA reads as TGTGCCAGCAGCCTGGAACGGACAGGCTCCTACGAGCAGTACTTC. Protein sequence: CASSLERTGSYEQYF.

The table lists this clonotype with many counts. CDR3 residues: CASSSDFSHEQFF. The CDR3, as DNA: TGTGCCAGCAGTTCGGACTTCTCCCATGAGCAGTTCTTC. V usage is TRBV28 and J usage is TRBJ2-1; possible D gene TRBD2, 5 bases. CDR1 MDHEN and CDR2 SYDVKM come from the germline V gene. CDR3 length equals 13 residues. V lost 4 bases to trimming and J lost 8 bases, with 12 bases between them.

This sequence joins TRBV10-3 and TRBJ2-5; 10 bases agree with TRBD1. The trim removed 2 bases at V and 3 bases at J, leaving 3 bases unmatched. The CDR3 runs 15 residues. CDR1 and CDR2 (germline): ENHRY, SYGVKD. The CDR3 here is CAISEPTGGEETQYF. The CDR3 bases are TGTGCCATCAGTGAGCCGACAGGGGGCGAAGAGACCCAGTACTTC.

The CDR3 DNA reads TGCGCCAGCAGGGATAGCGGGAGAGCGGGCACCGGGGAGCTGTTTTTT. Its translation: CASRDSGRAGTGELFF. The chain combines TRBV10-1 with TRBJ2-2; 9 bases match TRBD2. In germline, CDR1 is WNHNN, CDR2 SYGVQD (reference sequence). Trimming removed 6 bases from V and 4 bases from J; junction bases left unmatched: 9. CDR3 length: 16 amino acids.